Listed below are T cell receptor beta chains from one sample, sequenced in a study of blood T cells in healthy people across ages. TCRdb redid the calling of the 5' RACE reads with MiXCR, one entry per CDR3 protein. The table has about 670,000 distinct CDR3 sequences, around 52% seen once; the top ten hold 13%. The sample was blood. The receptor source for this set is a woman of 80 years or more in good health. CDR3s include the opening cysteine and the closing phenylalanine or tryptophan. The order of the fields is D gene, V gene, clone size, J gene, CDR3 DNA, CDR3 protein. A D gene is named only where the DNA matches it firmly. Clone size appears in some rows only: once, few, many, or a class for an expanded clone.

NA	TRBV14	NA	TRBJ1-2	TGTGCCAGCAGCCAAGCCGGGGTGGGGGGCTACACCTTC	CASSQAGVGGYTF
NA	TRBV28	many	TRBJ2-4	TGTGCCAGCAGTTCCAGGACACTAAACATTCAGTACTTC	CASSSRTLNIQYF
NA	TRBV27	NA	TRBJ2-1	TGTGCCAGCAGTTTGATTCCCACCTCGTACTCCTACAATGAGCAGTTCTTC	CASSLIPTSYSYNEQFF
NA	TRBV20-1	many	TRBJ2-1	TGCAGTGCTAGATTCGGGCCCTCCTACAATGAGCAGTTCTTC	CSARFGPSYNEQFF
NA	TRBV5-1	NA	TRBJ2-3	TGCGCCAGCAGCTGGGCTAGCACAGATGCGCAGTATTTT	CASSWASTDAQYF
TRBD1	TRBV20-1	NA	TRBJ2-7	TGCAGTGCTAGAGATAGGGGGCTCCTCTACTACGAGCAGTACTTC	CSARDRGLLYYEQYF
TRBD2	TRBV12-3/TRBV12-4	NA	TRBJ2-5	TGTGCCAGCAGCCGATCGACTAGCGGACAAGAGACCCAGTACTTC	CASSRSTSGQETQYF
NA	TRBV28	few	TRBJ2-2	TGTGCCAGCAGCCTACAGGGTCGGACCCTCGGGGAGCTGTTTTTT	CASSLQGRTLGELFF
NA	TRBV20-1	NA	TRBJ1-5	TGCAGTGCTACATCGCGGGACAATCAGCCCCAGCATTTT	CSATSRDNQPQHF
TRBD1	TRBV25-1	NA	TRBJ1-2	TGTGCCAGCAGTGAAGGGAGGGACAGAGTTGATGGCTACACCTTC	CASSEGRDRVDGYTF
TRBD2	TRBV5-1	NA	TRBJ2-3	TGCGCCAGCAGCTTGCAGCGGGGAAACACAGATACGCAGTATTTT	CASSLQRGNTDTQYF
NA	TRBV18	few	TRBJ2-1	TGTGCCAGCTCACCAATACAGATCTACAATGAGCAGTTCTTC	CASSPIQIYNEQFF
TRBD2	TRBV7-2	many	TRBJ2-4	TGTGCCAGCAGCGAGCGGGGAGTGGAAAACATTCAGTACTTC	CASSERGVENIQYF
NA	TRBV25-1	NA	TRBJ1-2	TGTGCCAGCAGTGAATACGATGGGGGCTACACCTTC	CASSEYDGGYTF
NA	TRBV20-1	NA	TRBJ1-1	TGCAGTGCTAGTCCGAACCAGAACACTGAAGCTTTCTTT	CSASPNQNTEAFF
NA	TRBV20-1	NA	TRBJ2-7	TGCAGTGCTCCGGACAGCTCCTACGAGCAGTACTTC	CSAPDSSYEQYF
NA	TRBV29-1	many	TRBJ2-1	TGCAGCGTTCGGGGAAATGAGCAGTTCTTC	CSVRGNEQFF
NA	TRBV19	NA	TRBJ1-1	TGTGCCAGTAGGTTCGGGGGACTTAACACTGAAGCTTTCTTT	CASRFGGLNTEAFF
TRBD1	TRBV6-1	NA	TRBJ2-5	TGTGCCAGCAAGGAGGGGACAGGATATGGGGAGACCCAGTACTTC	CASKEGTGYGETQYF
TRBD2	TRBV6-6	many	TRBJ2-7	TGTGCCAGCAGAACAGCGGGAGGGGTGGGTGAGCAGTACTTC	CASRTAGGVGEQYF
TRBD1	TRBV7-2	many	TRBJ2-7	TGTGCCAGCAGCTTTGGGACAGGAGTCTACGAGCAGTACTTC	CASSFGTGVYEQYF
NA	TRBV6-5	NA	TRBJ2-1	TGTGCCAGCAGTAACCTCCGGGACTCCGAGGGTAATGAGCAGTTCTTC	CASSNLRDSEGNEQFF
NA	TRBV27	NA	TRBJ1-5	TGTGCCAGCAGTGCCTCCCCGGGACGGTCTTTTTTGCGCAATCAGCCCCAGCATTTT	CASSASPGRSFLRNQPQHF
TRBD1	TRBV6-1	many	TRBJ1-6	TGTGCCAGCACCTCCGGGACAGGGGTTTCCTATAATTCACCCCTCCACTTT	CASTSGTGVSYNSPLHF
TRBD2	TRBV20-1	few	TRBJ2-3	TGCAGTGCTTTTGGGACTAGCGGGGCCACAGATACGCAGTATTTT	CSAFGTSGATDTQYF
NA	TRBV5-1	NA	TRBJ2-7	TGCGCCAGCAGCTTGGCAGCCCTGGGGAGCCATGAGCAGTACTTC	CASSLAALGSHEQYF
NA	TRBV7-8	many	TRBJ2-7	TGTGCCAGCAGTTTAAGACATACGCCCTACGAGCAGTACTTC	CASSLRHTPYEQYF
NA	TRBV20-1	NA	TRBJ2-7	TGCAGTGCTAGAGACGGGAACTACGAGCAGTACTTC	CSARDGNYEQYF
NA	TRBV24-1	NA	TRBJ2-7	TGTGCCACCCACGACTGGGAAGAGCAGTACTTC	CATHDWEEQYF
NA	TRBV20-1	NA	TRBJ1-2	TGCAGTGCTGGCTTCAAGGGGTCGAGAAGGGACCTGAACTATGGCTACACCTTC	CSAGFKGSRRDLNYGYTF
NA	TRBV29-1	few	TRBJ2-5	TGCAGCGGACGGGAACCCCAAGAGACCCAGTACTTC	CSGREPQETQYF
TRBD2	TRBV12-3/TRBV12-4	NA	TRBJ2-1	TGTGCCAGCAGTGTAGGTGGGAGGGACAATGAGCAGTTCTTC	CASSVGGRDNEQFF
TRBD1	TRBV5-1	NA	TRBJ2-7	TGCGCCAGCAGCGCGGGACAGGGGCTCTACGAGCAGTACTTC	CASSAGQGLYEQYF
NA	TRBV28	NA	TRBJ2-7	TGTGCCAGCAGTTTATTACAGTACGAGCAGTACTTC	CASSLLQYEQYF
NA	TRBV3-1	NA	TRBJ1-1	TGTGCCAGCAGCCCGACCCAAAGGGGCACTGAAGCTTTCTTT	CASSPTQRGTEAFF
TRBD2	TRBV2	NA	TRBJ2-2	TGTGCCAGCGGGAGGAGTAGCGGGACGAACACCGGGGAGCTGTTTTTT	CASGRSSGTNTGELFF
NA	TRBV4-3	NA	TRBJ1-3	TGCGCCAGCAGCCAAGAAAGGTACTCTGGAAACACCATATATTTT	CASSQERYSGNTIYF
TRBD2	TRBV4-2	NA	TRBJ2-7	TGTGCCAGCAGCCAAGAGACTAGCGGGAGGTCCTACGAGCAGTACTTC	CASSQETSGRSYEQYF
NA	TRBV20-1	many	TRBJ2-1	TGCAGTGCTAGGAGAGGGGGCTCCTACAATGAGCAGTTCTTC	CSARRGGSYNEQFF
TRBD2	TRBV6-6	many	TRBJ2-7	TGTGCCAGCAGTTACAGGGGAACTAGCGGGAAGTACGAGCAGTACTTC	CASSYRGTSGKYEQYF
NA	TRBV28	NA	TRBJ2-7	TGTGCCAGCACCTCTAGGCCAGGAGGACCCTACGAGCAGTACTTC	CASTSRPGGPYEQYF
TRBD1	TRBV18	NA	TRBJ1-6	TGTGCCAGCTCACCGGGGGACAGGGCTTTACATAATTCACCCCTCCACTTT	CASSPGDRALHNSPLHF
NA	TRBV9	many	TRBJ2-3	TGTGCCAGCAGCGTAACCGGGGATGCGCAGTATTTT	CASSVTGDAQYF
NA	TRBV6-1	NA	TRBJ2-3	TGTGCCAGCAGTGAACTCGGTGCAGGTAGCACAGATACGCAGTATTTT	CASSELGAGSTDTQYF
NA	TRBV7-2	few	TRBJ2-2	TGTGCCAGCAGCTTAGCTACAGGGCTGGGCGGGGAGCTGTTTTTT	CASSLATGLGGELFF
NA	TRBV10-3	NA	TRBJ2-1	TGTGCCATCAACCTCGACGAGAACAATGAGCAGTTCTTC	CAINLDENNEQFF
NA	TRBV7-2	many	TRBJ2-1	TGTGCCAGCAGCCGGACCCCCGGGGGCTACAATGAGCAGTTCTTC	CASSRTPGGYNEQFF
TRBD2	TRBV6-1	NA	TRBJ2-1	TGTGCCAGCATCTTGACCGGGGGGGTCCTTCTGCTTGAGCAGTTCTTC	CASILTGGVLLLEQFF
TRBD2	TRBV28	many	TRBJ2-1	TGTGCCAGCAGCCGTACTAGCGTGCAGGGTGGTGAGCAGTTCTTC	CASSRTSVQGGEQFF
NA	TRBV9	NA	TRBJ1-2	TGTGCCAGCAGCGTAGAGGGCAGCTTTGGTGGCTACACCTTC	CASSVEGSFGGYTF
TRBD1	TRBV5-1	NA	TRBJ1-4	TGCGCCAGCAGCCAATCTACAGGGGCAACTAATGAAAAACTGTTTTTT	CASSQSTGATNEKLFF
TRBD1	TRBV7-2	NA	TRBJ2-1	TGTCCCAGCAGCTCCAGGGGGCTCTACAATGAGCAGTTCTTC	CPSSSRGLYNEQFF
NA	TRBV20-1	NA	TRBJ1-1	TGCAGTGCTACCAGTCTCCAGGGGAGGGACACTGAAGCTTTCTTT	CSATSLQGRDTEAFF
TRBD2	TRBV18	NA	TRBJ2-3	TGTGCCAGCTCACCACGGGCTAGCGGGGGTCTCACAGATACGCAGTATTTT	CASSPRASGGLTDTQYF
NA	TRBV3-1	NA	TRBJ2-1	TGTGCCAGCAGCCAAGGTGTGGCATCATACGAGCAGTTCTTC	CASSQGVASYEQFF
TRBD1	TRBV29-1	NA	TRBJ2-1	TGTAGCGCCAGGACAGGGATGGCCAATGAGCAGTTCTTC	CSARTGMANEQFF
NA	TRBV29-1	few	TRBJ1-5	TGCAGCGCTTGGACAGCCAATCAGCCCCAGCATTTT	CSAWTANQPQHF
NA	TRBV5-1	NA	TRBJ1-4	TGCGCCAGCAGCATAGGGAATGAAAAACTGTTTTTT	CASSIGNEKLFF
TRBD2	TRBV7-2	NA	TRBJ2-7	TGTGCCAGCAGCCCATGGGGCGGGAGTTTCAACGAGCAGTACTTC	CASSPWGGSFNEQYF
TRBD1	TRBV20-1	NA	TRBJ1-4	TGCAGTGCTGGAGAACTTGGGACAGGGCCAGCAACTAATGAAAAACTGTTTTTT	CSAGELGTGPATNEKLFF